The 2 T cell receptor beta chains given below trace back to one sample, sequenced in a study of regulatory T cells in long-lasting Graves disease. The time point here: newly diagnosed GD, antithyroid drugs for less than 3 months. Following extraction of RNA from PBMCs, that RNA was used to make the TCR library. Researchers made TCR beta libraries by using iRepertoire HTBI primers and running Arm-PCR on CDR3 regions. TCRdb re-called the multiplex PCR reads through MiXCR, storing one row per CDR3 protein. The table includes some 250,000 distinct CDR3 sequences, approximately 18% detected once. These data also formed part of another study, on T cells in Graves' hyperthyroidism and ophthalmopathy.

Sequencing used peripheral blood mononuclear cells (PBMCs), obtained at new diagnosis, from a patient treated with antithyroid drugs. The source of these receptors is a woman aged 30 to 39 with Graves disease.

The V call is TRBV18, the J call TRBJ1-5; no clear D. V lost 3 bases, J lost 11 bases, and 17 bases lay in between. Germline loops: CDR1 KGHSH, CDR2 LQKENI. The CDR3 covers 14 residues. CDR3 loop: CASSPRRMLKAQHF. The CDR3 DNA follows: TGTGCCAGCTCACCCCGGCGGATGCTTAAGGCCCAGCATTTT.

This clonotype was seen ten or more times. V and J are TRBV11-2 and TRBJ1-1, with a tentative D call TRBD1 (6 bases). The CDR3 spans 17 residues. Deletions cut 2 bases from V and 0 bases from J, with 16 bases between. Germline V gene sequence: CDR1 SGHAT, CDR2 FQNNGV. CDR3 sequence (DNA): TGTGCCAGCAGCTTACCGGGGAGGGGGTTCATGAACACTGAAGCTTTCTTT. Amino acids: CASSLPGRGFMNTEAFF.